This T cell receptor beta chain was sequenced for a study of blood T cell repertoires in COVID-19. Repertoires were generated with immunoSEQ multiplex PCR, while TCRdb's copy carries only in-frame clones and drops some. The sample shows 110,000 to 150,000 clones, 60% to 80% of them seen only once. This CDR3 is 16 amino acids long. Germline V gene data show CDR1 as GTSNPN and CDR2 as SVGIG (reference sequence). Trimming took 3 bases from V and 3 from J, leaving 17 bases between them. This sequence joins TRBV30 and TRBJ2-2; possible D gene TRBD2, 6 bases. The TCR was taken from a man between 45 and 60 years old with active or convalescent COVID-19. Specimen: peripheral blood. CDR3 nucleotide sequence: TGTGCCTGGAGCTTAGCTCCGGGACTGGACACCGGGGAGCTGTTTTTT. Protein: CAWSLAPGLDTGELFF.